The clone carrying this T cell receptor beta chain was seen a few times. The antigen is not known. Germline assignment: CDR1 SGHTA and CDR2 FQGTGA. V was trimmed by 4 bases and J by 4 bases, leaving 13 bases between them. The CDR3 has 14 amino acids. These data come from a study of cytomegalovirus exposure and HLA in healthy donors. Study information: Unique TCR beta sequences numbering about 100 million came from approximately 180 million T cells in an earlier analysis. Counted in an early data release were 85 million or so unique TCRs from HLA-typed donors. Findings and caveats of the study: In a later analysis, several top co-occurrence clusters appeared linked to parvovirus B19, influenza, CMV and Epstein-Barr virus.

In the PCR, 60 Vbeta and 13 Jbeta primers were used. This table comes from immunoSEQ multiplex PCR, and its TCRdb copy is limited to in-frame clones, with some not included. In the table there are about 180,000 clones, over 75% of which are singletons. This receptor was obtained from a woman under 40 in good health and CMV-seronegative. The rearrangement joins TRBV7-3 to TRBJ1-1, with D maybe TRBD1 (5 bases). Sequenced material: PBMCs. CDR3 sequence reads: CASSSTAGGTEAFF. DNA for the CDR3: TGTGCCAGCAGCTCCACCGCCGGGGGCACTGAAGCTTTCTTT.